The next 23 T cell receptor beta chains were all read from a single sample in a study of shared clonotypes between healthy human individuals (TCRdb year 2020). The library was produced with the immunoSEQ multiplex PCR assay. TCRdb mirrors the immuneACCESS table, restricted to in-frame sequences. Some clones are absent from its copies; in checked studies, under half trace to an unresolved V gene, and the reason for the others is unknown. Across this sample there are roughly 2 million clones, with 90% to 95% seen only once. The ten largest make up more than 0.1% of the sample. Material: naive CD4+ T cells sorted from blood. What this sample's cell subset or site label stands for: CD45RA+ positively selected. The source of these receptors is a man younger than 35 in good health.

V and J are TRBV11-2 and TRBJ1-6; 8 bases fit TRBD1. CDR1 and CDR2 (germline): SGHAT, FQNNGV. The trim removed 3 bases at V and 0 bases at J, leaving 10 bases unmatched. This CDR3 is 19 amino acids long. The CDR3 protein is CASSFKGGGTGSYNSPLHF. The DNA for the CDR3 is TGTGCCAGCAGCTTTAAAGGGGGTGGGACAGGCTCCTATAATTCACCCCTCCACTTT.

This chain connects TRBV28 to TRBJ2-5, with TRBD2 identical over 11 bases. This CDR3 contains 17 residues. CDR1 and CDR2 (germline): MDHEN, SYDVKM. V trimming: 4 bases; J trimming: 4 bases; junction bases outside the gene matches: 11. This chain's CDR3 is CASSSLTSGVTGETQYF. The CDR3 DNA sequence: TGTGCCAGCAGTTCCCTGACTAGCGGGGTTACGGGAGAGACCCAGTACTTC.

The genes are TRBV18 and TRBJ2-2, with a tentative D call TRBD1 (5 bases). Per germline, CDR1 KGHSH and CDR2 LQKENI. CDR3 length: 15 residues. V was trimmed by 4 bases and J by 1 base, leaving 10 bases between them. This CDR3 is CASSLSQVNTGELFF. The CDR3 DNA reads TGTGCCAGCTCACTTTCACAGGTGAACACCGGGGAGCTGTTTTTT.

Written as DNA, the CDR3 is TGTGCCAGTAGTATTTTTGCGGGAGGTACCCAGTACTTC. It specifies CASSIFAGGTQYF. V gene TRBV19 combines with J gene TRBJ2-5; 8 nucleotides line up with TRBD2. The CDR3 contains 13 residues. CDR1 is LNHDA, CDR2 SQIVND, per germline (reference sequence). J was trimmed by 8 bases and V by 3 bases; bases with no gene match: 5.

The chain employs TRBV7-9 and TRBJ2-1, with 8 positions matching TRBD2. CDR3 length: 16 amino acids. Unmatched junction bases numbered 10, after V lost 5 bases and J lost 4 bases. Germline CDR1 and CDR2: SEHNR and FQNEAQ (reference sequence). DNA for the CDR3: TGTGCCAGCAGCCGGGCTGGGGCGGGAGGATACAATGAGCAGTTCTTC. Residues: CASSRAGAGGYNEQFF.

Turning to this clone: Different DNA sequences within this sample yield the same CDR3. CDR3 in DNA: TGTGCCTGGAGTGTTACCGGGGAGCTGTTTTTT. This codes for CAWSVTGELFF. This chain links TRBV30 with TRBJ2-2, with D hard to call. Germline loops: CDR1 GTSNPN, CDR2 SVGIG (reference sequence). Between the trimmed V and J ends, which lost 0 bases and 5 bases, there was a span of 1 base. This CDR3 is built from 11 residues.

The V gene is TRBV6-1, the J gene TRBJ2-7, with no clear D. With 4 bases removed from V and 3 bases from J, the gap between germline ends came to 10 bases. From germline, CDR1 is MNHNS and CDR2 SASEGT. The CDR3 is 13 amino acids. The CDR3, as DNA: TGTGCCAGCAGTGCGGCGTTGTTCTACGAGCAGTACTTC. Protein sequence: CASSAALFYEQYF.

This chain joins TRBV11-2 and TRBJ2-1; D not resolved. This CDR3 comprises 17 residues. Germline V CDR1 and CDR2: SGHAT, FQNNGV. Between the trimmed V and J ends, which lost 2 bases and 2 bases, there was a span of 16 bases. The CDR3 DNA reads as TGTGCCAGCAGCTTACCCGCGGACCTTTACCCCTACAATGAGCAGTTCTTC. Protein product: CASSLPADLYPYNEQFF.

The gene calls are TRBV6-1 and TRBJ2-7, with D unclear. Trimming cost V 3 bases and J 1 base, with 13 bases left between them. The germline gives CDR1 MNHNS, CDR2 SASEGT. This CDR3 comprises 15 residues. This CDR3 is CASSDRSKSSYEQYF. CDR3 DNA sequence: TGTGCCAGCAGTGATCGGTCTAAGTCTTCCTACGAGCAGTACTTC.

The chain has TRBV6-5 and TRBJ1-3, with a tentative D call TRBD1 (6 bases). The CDR3 has 16 amino acids. V shed 0 bases and J shed 0 bases, with 9 bases lying between them. The germline V gene has CDR1 MNHEY and CDR2 SVGAGI. CDR3 sequence (DNA): TGTGCCAGCAGTTACTCAACAGGGAGCTCTGGAAACACCATATATTTT. Protein: CASSYSTGSSGNTIYF.

The V call is TRBV28, the J call TRBJ2-7; 8 nucleotides line up with TRBD2. The CDR3 runs 17 residues. V lost 8 bases and J lost 0; bases outside the gene matches: 15. The germline V gene has CDR1 MDHEN and CDR2 SYDVKM. The CDR3 protein is CASQSGGFKKSSYEQYF. The CDR3 DNA sequence: TGTGCCAGCCAGAGCGGGGGATTCAAAAAAAGCTCCTACGAGCAGTACTTC. Drawing the rest from reference TRBV28 and TRBJ2-7, the complete variable domain is DVKVTQSSRYLVKRTGEKVFLECVQDMDHENMFWYRQDPGLGLRLIYFSYDVKMKEKGDIPEGYSVSREKKERFSLILESASTNQTSMYLCASQSGGFKKSSYEQYFGPGTRLTVT.

V is TRBV10-3 and J is TRBJ2-3; possible D gene TRBD1, 6 bases. There are 14 residues in the CDR3. The V and J ends lost 7 bases and 0 bases respectively, with 11 bases between them. Germline V CDR1 and CDR2: ENHRY, SYGVKD. CDR3 sequence reads: CAIKGHTSTDTQYF. The CDR3 DNA reads as TGTGCCATCAAGGGACACACTAGCACAGATACGCAGTATTTT.

J is TRBJ1-6 and V is TRBV6-5; D gene unclear. Germline lookup yields CDR1 MNHEY and CDR2 SVGAGI. V lost 0 bases and J 10 bases, leaving 13 bases between the germline ends. The CDR3 length is 15 residues. The CDR3: CASSYSKGPWSPLHF. The CDR3 DNA is TGTGCCAGCAGTTACTCGAAAGGGCCATGGTCACCCCTCCACTTT.

This chain joins TRBV7-2 and TRBJ1-2; no reliable D call. The CDR3 is 14 amino acids. V lost 6 bases and J 4 bases, leaving 15 bases between the germline ends. Germline loops: CDR1 SGHTA, CDR2 FQGNSA. The CDR3 bases are TGTGCCAGCAGTCCTGCCGCCGTGACCTATGGCTACACCTTC. Its protein product is CASSPAAVTYGYTF. The whole variable domain, remainder taken from reference TRBV7-2 and TRBJ1-2, is GAGVSQSPSNKVTEKGKDVELRCDPISGHTALYWYRQSLGQGLEFLIYFQGNSAPDKSGLPSDRFSAERTGGSVSTLTIQRTQQEDSAVYLCASSPAAVTYGYTFGSGTRLTVV.

The rearrangement joins TRBV5-1 to TRBJ1-2, with 8 bases identical to TRBD1. V shed 4 bases and J 2 bases; nucleotides not matched to a gene: 4. Germline CDR1 is SGHRS and CDR2 is YFSETQ. CDR3 length: 14 amino acids. CDR3 DNA sequence: TGCGCCAGCAGCAGGGGACAGGAGAACTATGGCTACACCTTC. Translating it yields CASSRGQENYGYTF.

J is TRBJ2-7 and V is TRBV7-2; D possibly corresponds to TRBD1 (6 bases). This CDR3 comprises 14 residues. Trimming stripped 4 bases from V and 3 bases from J, with 13 bases between. Germline lookup yields CDR1 SGHTA and CDR2 FQGNSA. The CDR3 region is CASSYMSQGYEQYF. Here the CDR3 DNA reads TGTGCCAGCAGCTACATGTCACAGGGCTACGAGCAGTACTTC.

The chain employs TRBV10-1 and TRBJ2-7, with 9 bases identical to TRBD1. Trimming took 3 bases from V and 6 from J; bases not matched to a gene: 9. The CDR3 length is 15 residues. Germline CDR1 and CDR2: WNHNN and SYGVQD (reference sequence). The CDR3 is CASSDGQGQGGEQYF. The CDR3 region has the DNA TGCGCCAGCAGTGACGGACAGGGACAGGGCGGCGAGCAGTACTTC.

In regard to this clone: Other nucleotide sequences from this sample produce the same CDR3. The chain links TRBV11-1 to TRBJ1-6; D ambiguous. The CDR3 has 11 amino acids. The V gene lost 1 base and the J gene lost 10 bases, with 2 bases spanning the gap. Germline V gene lookup returns CDR1 SGHAT and CDR2 FQDESV (reference sequence). The CDR3 here is CASSLGSPLHF. CDR3 DNA sequence: TGTGCCAGCAGCTTAGGATCACCCCTCCACTTT. Complete variable domain (other parts from reference TRBV11-1 and TRBJ1-6): EAEVAQSPRYKITEKSQAVAFWCDPISGHATLYWYRQILGQGPELLVQFQDESVVDDSQLPKDRFSAERLKGVDSTLKIQPAELGDSAMYLCASSLGSPLHFGNGTRLTVT.

The chain links TRBV7-2 to TRBJ2-7, with a possible D match to TRBD2 (6 bases). Looked up from germline, CDR1 is SGHTA and CDR2 is FQGNSA. V lost 9 bases to trimming and J lost 5 bases, with 11 bases between them. CDR3 length: 11 amino acids. The CDR3 spells CASGRGNEQYF. The CDR3 coding sequence is TGTGCCAGTGGGCGCGGGAACGAGCAGTACTTC.

The J gene is TRBJ2-7, the V gene TRBV6-1; perhaps TRBD1 as D (5 bases). The CDR3 is 14 amino acids. Trimming shortened V by 4 bases and J by 2 bases, and 12 bases separated the two germline ends. CDR1 is MNHNS and CDR2 is SASEGT in the germline V gene. CDR3 sequence reads: CASSGRTSTYEQYF. The CDR3 region has the DNA TGTGCCAGCAGTGGCCGGACATCCACCTACGAGCAGTACTTC.

The chain has TRBV5-4 and TRBJ1-3; 9 bases fit TRBD1. CDR1 SGHNT and CDR2 YYREEE come from the germline V gene (reference sequence). The V gene end was trimmed by 5 bases and the J gene end by 8 bases; junction bases not matched to a gene: 5. The CDR3 contains 13 residues. The CDR3 nucleotides are TGTGCCAGCAGGAGGGGACAGGGAGACACCATATATTTT. Translation: CASRRGQGDTIYF.

This chain joins TRBV7-2 and TRBJ2-7; 12 bases fit TRBD2. CDR3 length: 15 residues. Germline CDR1 is SGHTA and CDR2 is FQGNSA. After removal of 3 bases from V and 2 bases from J, the junction contained 2 bases not matched to a gene. Written as DNA, the CDR3 is TGTGCCAGCAGCTTTGGGACTAGCGGGCCCTACGAGCAGTACTTC. As protein: CASSFGTSGPYEQYF.

The rearrangement links TRBV11-2 to TRBJ2-7; D uncertain. V dropped 4 bases and J dropped 7 bases, with 14 bases sitting between them. Germline CDR1 is SGHAT and CDR2 is FQNNGV. This CDR3 spans 13 amino acids. CDR3 DNA: TGTGCCAGCAGCTCAACGGCGGTAGGGGAGCAGTACTTC. It yields the protein CASSSTAVGEQYF.